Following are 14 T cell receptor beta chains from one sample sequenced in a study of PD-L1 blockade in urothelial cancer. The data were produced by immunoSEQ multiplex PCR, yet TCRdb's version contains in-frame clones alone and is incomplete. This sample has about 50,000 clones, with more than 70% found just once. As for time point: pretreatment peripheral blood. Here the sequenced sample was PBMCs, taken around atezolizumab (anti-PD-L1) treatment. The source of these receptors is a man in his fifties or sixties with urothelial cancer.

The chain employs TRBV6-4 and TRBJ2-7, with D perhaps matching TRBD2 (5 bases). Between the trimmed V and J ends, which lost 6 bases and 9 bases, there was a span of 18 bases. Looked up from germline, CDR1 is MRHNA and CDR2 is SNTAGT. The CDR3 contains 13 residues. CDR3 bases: TGTGCCAGCAGAGAGACACCTAGCCAGCGGCAGTACTTC. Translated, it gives CASRETPSQRQYF.

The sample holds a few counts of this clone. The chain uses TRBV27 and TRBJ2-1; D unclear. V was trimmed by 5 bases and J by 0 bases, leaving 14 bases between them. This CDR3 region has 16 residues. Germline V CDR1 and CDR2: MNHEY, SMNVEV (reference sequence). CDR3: CASSRLGLRSYNEQFF. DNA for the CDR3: TGTGCCAGCAGTCGGCTAGGTCTCCGCTCCTACAATGAGCAGTTCTTC.

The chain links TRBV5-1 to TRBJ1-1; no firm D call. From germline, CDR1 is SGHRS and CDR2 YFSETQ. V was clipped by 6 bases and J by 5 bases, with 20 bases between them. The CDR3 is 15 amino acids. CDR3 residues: CASTPIGPGKTEAFF. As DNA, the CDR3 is TGCGCCAGCACCCCTATAGGTCCGGGGAAAACTGAAGCTTTCTTT.

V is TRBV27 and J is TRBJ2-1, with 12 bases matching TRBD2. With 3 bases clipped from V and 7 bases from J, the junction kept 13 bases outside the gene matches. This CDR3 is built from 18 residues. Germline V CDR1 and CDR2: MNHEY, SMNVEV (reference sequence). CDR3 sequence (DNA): TGTGCCAGCAGTTTGAGAACTCTGACTAGCGGGAGAGGGAATGAGCAGTTCTTC. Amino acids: CASSLRTLTSGRGNEQFF.

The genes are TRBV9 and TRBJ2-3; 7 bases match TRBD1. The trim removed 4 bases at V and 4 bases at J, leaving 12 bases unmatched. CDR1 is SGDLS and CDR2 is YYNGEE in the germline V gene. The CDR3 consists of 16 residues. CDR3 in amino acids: CASSSRPGQRADTQYF. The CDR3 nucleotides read TGTGCCAGCAGCAGCCGGCCGGGACAGAGGGCAGATACGCAGTATTTT.

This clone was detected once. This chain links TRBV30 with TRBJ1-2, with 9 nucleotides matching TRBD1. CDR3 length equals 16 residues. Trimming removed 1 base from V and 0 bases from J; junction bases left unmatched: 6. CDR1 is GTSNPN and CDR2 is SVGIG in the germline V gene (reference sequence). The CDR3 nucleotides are TGTGCCTGGAGTGCTGAGGGGACAGGGACTAACTATGGCTACACCTTC. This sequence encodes CAWSAEGTGTNYGYTF.

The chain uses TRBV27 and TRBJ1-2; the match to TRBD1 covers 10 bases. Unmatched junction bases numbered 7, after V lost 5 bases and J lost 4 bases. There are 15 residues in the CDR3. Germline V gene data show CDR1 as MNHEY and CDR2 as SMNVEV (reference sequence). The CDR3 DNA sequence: TGTGCCAGCAGTCCGACAGGGGGCCCGAGCTATGGCTACACCTTC. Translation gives CASSPTGGPSYGYTF.

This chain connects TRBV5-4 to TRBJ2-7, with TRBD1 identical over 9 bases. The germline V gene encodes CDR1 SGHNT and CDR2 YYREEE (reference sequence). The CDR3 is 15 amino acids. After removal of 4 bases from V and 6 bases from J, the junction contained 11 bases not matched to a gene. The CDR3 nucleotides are TGTGCCAGCAGCCAGCCGGGACAGGGCGTCTCCGAGCAGTACTTC. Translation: CASSQPGQGVSEQYF.

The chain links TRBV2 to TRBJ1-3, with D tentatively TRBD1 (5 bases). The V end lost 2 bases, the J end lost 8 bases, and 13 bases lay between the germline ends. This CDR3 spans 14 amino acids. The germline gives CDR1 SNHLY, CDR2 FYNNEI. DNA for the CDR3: TGTGCCAGCAGTGAAACACAGGTTTTATACACCATATATTTT. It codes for CASSETQVLYTIYF. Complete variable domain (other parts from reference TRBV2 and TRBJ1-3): EPEVTQTPSHQVTQMGQEVILRCVPISNHLYFYWYRQILGQKVEFLVSFYNNEISEKSEIFDDQFSVERPDGSNFTLKIRSTKLEDSAMYFCASSETQVLYTIYFGEGSWLTVV.

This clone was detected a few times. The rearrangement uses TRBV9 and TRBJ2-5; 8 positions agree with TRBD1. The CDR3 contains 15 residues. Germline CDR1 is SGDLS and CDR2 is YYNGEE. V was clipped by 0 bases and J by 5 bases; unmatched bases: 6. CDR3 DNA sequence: TGTGCCAGCAGCGTAGTGACAGGGGCCCAGGAGACCCAGTACTTC. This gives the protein CASSVVTGAQETQYF.

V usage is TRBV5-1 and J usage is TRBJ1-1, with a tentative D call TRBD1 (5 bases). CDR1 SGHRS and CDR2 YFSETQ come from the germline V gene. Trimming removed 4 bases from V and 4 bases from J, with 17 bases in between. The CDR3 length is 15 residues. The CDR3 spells CASSLRARAVTEAFF. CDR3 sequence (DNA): TGCGCCAGCAGCCTCCGGGCCAGGGCGGTCACTGAAGCTTTCTTT. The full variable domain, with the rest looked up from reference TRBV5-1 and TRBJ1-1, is KAGVTQTPRYLIKTRGQQVTLSCSPISGHRSVSWYQQTPGQGLQFLFEYFSETQRNKGNFPGRFSGRQFSNSRSEMNVSTLELGDSALYLCASSLRARAVTEAFFGQGTRLTVV.

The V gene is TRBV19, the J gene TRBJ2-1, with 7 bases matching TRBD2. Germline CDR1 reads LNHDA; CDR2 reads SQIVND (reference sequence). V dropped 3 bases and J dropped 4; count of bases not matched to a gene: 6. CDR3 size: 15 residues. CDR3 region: CASSIKRGPYNEQFF. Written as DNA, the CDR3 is TGTGCCAGTAGTATTAAGCGGGGCCCATACAATGAGCAGTTCTTC.

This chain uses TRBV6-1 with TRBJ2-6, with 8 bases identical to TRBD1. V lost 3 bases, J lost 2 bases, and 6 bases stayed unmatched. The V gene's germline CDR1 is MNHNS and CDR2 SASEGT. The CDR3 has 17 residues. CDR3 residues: CASSETDRVAGANVLTF. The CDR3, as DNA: TGTGCCAGCAGTGAGACGGACAGGGTGGCTGGGGCCAACGTCCTGACTTTC.

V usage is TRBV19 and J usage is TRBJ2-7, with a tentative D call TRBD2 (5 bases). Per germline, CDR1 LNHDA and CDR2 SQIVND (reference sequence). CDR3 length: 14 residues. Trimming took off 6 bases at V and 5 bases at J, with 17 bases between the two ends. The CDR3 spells CASRSGLTVNEQYF. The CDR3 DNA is TGTGCCAGTAGGTCGGGGTTAACCGTCAACGAGCAGTACTTC.